This T cell receptor (beta chain) was documented in a study of blood T cell repertoires in COVID-19. Study information: Sites across the United States, Italy and Spain contributed samples from acute and convalescent COVID-19. PBMCs, B-cell-depleted T cells, or T cells were the source of the cDNA or gDNA that made up the material.

From germline, CDR1 is PRHDT and CDR2 FYEKMQ (reference sequence). Trimming cost V 4 bases and J 9 bases; bases outside gene matches: 7. The CDR3 length is 15 residues. Per the original data handling: Amplification of reference gene primers was used by the study to estimate nucleated cell counts. Method: immunoSEQ multiplex PCR; TCRdb's copy keeps in-frame clones and lacks some. That table furnishes V, J and clone size, whereas the DNA furnished D and trimming. The table includes about 300,000 clones, roughly 90% detected once. The receptor was isolated from a man between 18 and 35 years old who had recovered from COVID-19. The chain uses TRBV13 and TRBJ2-1, with TRBD2 matching over 12 bases. Sequences were obtained from peripheral blood. DNA for the CDR3: TGTGCCAGCAGCTCTAGCGGGAGGGCCTTTACTGAGCAGTTCTTC. Translating gives CASSSSGRAFTEQFF. Looking up the rest from reference TRBV13 and TRBJ2-1 gives the full variable domain: AAGVIQSPRHLIKEKRETATLKCYPIPRHDTVYWYQQGPGQDPQFLISFYEKMQSDKGSIPDRFSAQQFSDYHSELNMSSLELGDSALYFCASSSSGRAFTEQFFGPGTRLTVL.